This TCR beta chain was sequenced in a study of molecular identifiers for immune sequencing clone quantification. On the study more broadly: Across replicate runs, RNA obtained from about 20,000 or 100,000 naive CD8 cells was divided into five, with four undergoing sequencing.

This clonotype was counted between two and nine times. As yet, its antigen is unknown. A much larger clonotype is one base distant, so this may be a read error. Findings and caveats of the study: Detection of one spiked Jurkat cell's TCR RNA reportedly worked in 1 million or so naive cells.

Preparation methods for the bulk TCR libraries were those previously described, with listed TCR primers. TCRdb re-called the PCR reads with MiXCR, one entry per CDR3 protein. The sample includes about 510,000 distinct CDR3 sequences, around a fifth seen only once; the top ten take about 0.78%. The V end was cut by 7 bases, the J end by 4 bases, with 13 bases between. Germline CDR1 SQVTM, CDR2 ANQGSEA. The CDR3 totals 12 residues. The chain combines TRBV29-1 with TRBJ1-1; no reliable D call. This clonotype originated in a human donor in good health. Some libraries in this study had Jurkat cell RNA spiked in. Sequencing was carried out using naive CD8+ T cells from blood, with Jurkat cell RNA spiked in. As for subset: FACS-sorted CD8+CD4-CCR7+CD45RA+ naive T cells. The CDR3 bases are TGCAGCGCGACGTTTCAGTCCACTGAAGCTTTCTTT. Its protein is CSATFQSTEAFF.